This T cell receptor beta chain was captured by sequencing in a study of cytomegalovirus exposure and HLA in healthy donors. This CDR3 spans 17 amino acids. Germline-derived CDR1 and CDR2 are GTSNPN and SVGIG (reference sequence). J gave up 2 bases and V 4 bases, and 13 bases lay outside the gene matches. Use of 60 Vbeta and 13 Jbeta primers characterized the PCR. Profiled with immunoSEQ multiplex PCR; TCRdb holds only in-frame clones, not every one. Of under 300,000 clones listed, 72% were seen once; the top ten hold about 2.1%. The sequenced material came from PBMCs. This chain uses TRBV30 with TRBJ2-3; 9 bases fit TRBD2. The receptor was isolated from a female donor in good health and CMV-seronegative. The CDR3 spells CAWTRGLTSGNTDTQYF. CDR3 DNA: TGTGCCTGGACGAGGGGCCTGACTAGCGGTAACACAGATACGCAGTATTTT.